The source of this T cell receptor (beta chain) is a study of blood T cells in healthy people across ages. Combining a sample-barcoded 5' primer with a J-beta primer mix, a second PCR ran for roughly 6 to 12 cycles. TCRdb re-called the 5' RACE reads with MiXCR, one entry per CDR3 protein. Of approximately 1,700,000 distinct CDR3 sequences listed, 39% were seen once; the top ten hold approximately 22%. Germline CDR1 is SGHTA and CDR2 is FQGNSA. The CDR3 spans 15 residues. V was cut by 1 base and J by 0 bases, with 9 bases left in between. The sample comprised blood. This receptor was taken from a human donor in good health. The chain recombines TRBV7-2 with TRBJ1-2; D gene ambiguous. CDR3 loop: CASSLGPVANYGYTF. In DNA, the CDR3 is TGTGCCAGCAGCTTAGGGCCAGTAGCTAACTATGGCTACACCTTC.